This T cell receptor beta chain is from a study of cytomegalovirus exposure and HLA in healthy donors. V lost 0 bases and J 6 bases, leaving 11 bases between the germline ends. Germline CDR1 reads LNHNV; CDR2 reads YYDKDF (reference sequence). The length of the CDR3 is 15 residues. This clone was counted between two and nine times. Its antigen is currently unknown. Regarding the study as a whole: Reportedly, fewer N-insertions than the 666-donor mean appeared in an Asian-associated ancestry cluster in a later analysis.

PCR used 60 Vbeta primers and 13 Jbeta primers. Only in-frame clones appear in the TCRdb table, and some are missing; sequencing was by immunoSEQ multiplex PCR. This sample yields roughly 190,000 clones, of which 80% are seen a single time; about 1.1% belongs to the top ten. The gene calls are TRBV15 and TRBJ1-4; a possible D gene is TRBD1 (5 bases). This clonotype was sampled from a woman aged 40 to 50 in good health and CMV-seronegative. What was sequenced was PBMCs. The CDR3 region has the DNA TGTGCCACCAGCAGAGATGGCAGGGTGTATGAAAAACTGTTTTTT. The encoded protein is CATSRDGRVYEKLFF.